The 23 T cell receptor beta chains given below trace back to one sample, sequenced in a study of cytomegalovirus exposure and HLA in healthy donors. Both 60 Vbeta primers and 13 Jbeta primers went into the PCR. Clones were sequenced by immunoSEQ multiplex PCR, and TCRdb holds only the in-frame ones, with some missing. The sample carries 120,000 or so clones, approximately 80% recorded once. Sequenced input: PBMCs. These receptors were taken from a man aged 50-59 years in good health and CMV-seropositive.

Of note for this clone: In the same sample, other DNA sequences code for this CDR3. The J gene is TRBJ2-5, the V gene TRBV5-1, with no clear D. This CDR3 has 14 amino acids. Trimming shortened V by 4 bases and J by 5 bases, and 15 bases separated the two germline ends. Germline-derived CDR1 and CDR2 are SGHRS and YFSETQ. The CDR3 spells CASSPNPAAETQYF. The CDR3 coding sequence is TGCGCCAGCAGCCCTAATCCCGCTGCTGAGACCCAGTACTTC.

This chain uses TRBV9 with TRBJ1-1; D uncertain. V was trimmed by 3 bases and J by 5 bases, leaving 17 bases between them. There are 15 residues in the CDR3. Germline loops: CDR1 SGDLS, CDR2 YYNGEE. The CDR3 coding sequence is TGTGCCAGCAGCGGAGTTCGCGGAGGATTTACTGAAGCTTTCTTT. Translating it yields CASSGVRGGFTEAFF.

The genes are TRBV18 and TRBJ1-4, with 7 bases that match TRBD1. V gave up 4 bases and J gave up 2 bases; unmatched junction bases: 7. The CDR3 is 16 amino acids. Per germline, CDR1 KGHSH and CDR2 LQKENI. The chain's CDR3 is CASSRQGGGTNEKLFF. In nucleotides, the CDR3 is TGTGCCAGCTCACGACAGGGAGGTGGTACTAATGAAAAACTGTTTTTT.

The genes are TRBV6-6 and TRBJ1-5, with 7 bases identical to TRBD1. Germline V gene sequence: CDR1 MNHNY, CDR2 SVGAGI (reference sequence). The CDR3 loop spans 15 amino acids. V lost 2 bases to trimming and J lost 6 bases; unmatched junction nucleotides: 7. The DNA for the CDR3 is TGTGCCAGCAGTTACGGGGGACAGTCTGGTCAGCCCCAGCATTTT. Its translation: CASSYGGQSGQPQHF.

The V call is TRBV2, the J call TRBJ2-7; D is uncertain. The V gene's germline CDR1 is SNHLY and CDR2 FYNNEI. This CDR3 region has 11 residues. Trimming left V 4 bases short and J 2 bases short, with 3 bases between. CDR3 loop: CASSVTYEQYF. The CDR3 bases are TGTGCCAGCAGTGTTACCTACGAGCAGTACTTC.

The rearrangement links TRBV6-1 to TRBJ2-7; D is uncertain. V lost 1 base to trimming and J lost 2 bases, with 15 bases between them. The CDR3 is 16 amino acids. Germline CDR1 MNHNS, CDR2 SASEGT. This CDR3 is CASSEGPDFSAYEQYF. The CDR3 DNA reads as TGTGCCAGCAGTGAAGGCCCCGATTTTTCAGCCTACGAGCAGTACTTC.

The gene calls are TRBV18 and TRBJ2-1; 9 positions match TRBD2. The CDR3 contains 16 residues. The germline gives CDR1 KGHSH, CDR2 LQKENI. J was trimmed by 5 bases and V by 6 bases; bases with no gene match: 11. The CDR3 bases are TGTGCCAGCTCCCGAAGCTCGGGCGGGAGGGACAATGAGCAGTTCTTC. This translates into CASSRSSGGRDNEQFF.

This chain uses TRBV18 with TRBJ1-1, with a weak D call TRBD1 (5 bases). CDR3 length equals 13 residues. Germline assignment: CDR1 KGHSH and CDR2 LQKENI. Trimming took off 2 bases at V and 5 bases at J, with 9 bases between the two ends. DNA of the CDR3: TGTGCCAGCTCACCAAAAGGGGAAACTGAAGCTTTCTTT. Amino acids: CASSPKGETEAFF.

The rearrangement joins TRBV7-9 to TRBJ2-5, with D perhaps TRBD2 (6 bases). Germline CDR1 reads SEHNR; CDR2 reads FQNEAQ (reference sequence). Trimming took off 0 bases at V and 2 bases at J, with 10 bases between the two ends. The CDR3 is made up of 15 amino acids. CDR3 nucleotide sequence: TGTGCCAGCAGCTTAGCTAGCGGAGCACAAGAGACCCAGTACTTC. It specifies CASSLASGAQETQYF.

This clone was picked up a small number of times. This rearrangement joins TRBV2 to TRBJ2-1; D perhaps matches TRBD2 (5 bases). The CDR3 length is 15 residues. V lost 6 bases and J 0 bases, leaving 12 bases between the germline ends. Germline CDR1 reads SNHLY; CDR2 reads FYNNEI. CDR3 coding DNA: TGTGCCAGCAGCAAGGAGCGGAACTCCTACAATGAGCAGTTCTTC. Protein sequence: CASSKERNSYNEQFF.

The chain links TRBV15 to TRBJ2-6; D may be TRBD1 (6 bases). Trimming removed 2 bases at V and 4 bases at J, with 9 bases between. From germline, CDR1 is LNHNV and CDR2 YYDKDF (reference sequence). The CDR3 consists of 15 residues. CDR3 amino acids: CATSRQGSGANVLTF. The CDR3 DNA follows: TGTGCCACCAGCAGACAGGGGTCCGGGGCCAACGTCCTGACTTTC.

The chain has TRBV2 and TRBJ2-2; possible D gene TRBD2, 5 bases. CDR1 and CDR2 from the germline V gene are SNHLY and FYNNEI. The CDR3 sequence is 15 residues long. Trimming took off 7 bases at V and 4 bases at J, with 16 bases between the two ends. The CDR3 DNA is TGTGCCAGCAACTTGGCCGGGGTTAGCACCGGGGAGCTGTTTTTT. Encoded protein: CASNLAGVSTGELFF.

The rearrangement uses TRBV27 and TRBJ1-3; the D gene is possibly TRBD1 (6 bases). V gave up 6 bases and J gave up 7 bases, with 13 bases separating them. Per the germline V gene, CDR1 is MNHEY and CDR2 is SMNVEV (reference sequence). This CDR3 is built from 13 residues. The chain's CDR3 is CASRGATDNTIYF. CDR3 in DNA: TGTGCCAGCAGGGGGGCTACGGACAACACCATATATTTT.

The rearrangement joins TRBV5-1 to TRBJ2-7; D is possibly TRBD1 (5 bases). Germline V gene data show CDR1 as SGHRS and CDR2 as YFSETQ. This CDR3 has 15 amino acids. V dropped 0 bases and J dropped 5 bases, with 15 bases sitting between them. CDR3 DNA: TGCGCCAGCAGCTTGGATCCAGGGCCCCCGAACGAGCAGTACTTC. Amino acid sequence: CASSLDPGPPNEQYF.

The chain employs TRBV5-1 and TRBJ1-2, with 7 bases that match TRBD1. V was pared by 1 base and J by 8 bases, with 5 bases of the junction left unmatched. In germline, CDR1 is SGHRS, CDR2 YFSETQ. CDR3 length equals 13 residues. This CDR3 is CASSLTGVEGYTF. The CDR3, as DNA: TGCGCCAGCAGCTTGACAGGGGTGGAAGGCTACACCTTC.

The CDR3 nucleotides read TGTGCCAGCACCAGGACAGGGGGGCCAGGCTACGAGCAGTACTTC. Translating gives CASTRTGGPGYEQYF. The V and J genes are TRBV27 and TRBJ2-7, with 10 bases aligning to TRBD1. Per the germline V gene, CDR1 is MNHEY and CDR2 is SMNVEV (reference sequence). The CDR3 runs to 15 residues. Trimming took 7 bases from V and 3 from J; bases not matched to a gene: 9.

V usage is TRBV4-1 and J usage is TRBJ2-3; D is perhaps TRBD2 (5 bases). Germline V CDR1 and CDR2: MGHRA, YSYEKL. The length of the CDR3 is 15 residues. With 1 base removed from V and 2 bases from J, the gap between germline ends came to 10 bases. The CDR3 sequence is CASSQVSGVTDTQYF. The CDR3 bases are TGCGCCAGCAGCCAAGTCAGCGGAGTCACAGATACGCAGTATTTT.

This chain joins TRBV6-1 and TRBJ1-5; D is unresolved. CDR1 and CDR2 (germline): MNHNS, SASEGT. The germline V and J ends were trimmed by 7 bases and 0 bases, with 7 bases remaining between them. The CDR3 extends over 13 amino acids. As DNA, the CDR3 is TGTGCCAGCAATGTAAATAGCAATCAGCCCCAGCATTTT. Protein product: CASNVNSNQPQHF.

This rearrangement joins TRBV6-1 to TRBJ2-7; 12 bases match TRBD1. V was pared by 5 bases and J by 3 bases, with 5 bases of the junction left unmatched. The CDR3 extends over 15 amino acids. CDR1 and CDR2 (germline): MNHNS, SASEGT. CDR3 sequence reads: CASSPGTGGSYEQYF. CDR3 in DNA: TGTGCCAGCAGTCCCGGGACAGGGGGCAGCTACGAGCAGTACTTC.

CDR3 coding DNA: TGTGCCAGCAGCTTGACGGGAGGGATTTCCTACGAGCAGTACTTC. Its protein is CASSLTGGISYEQYF. The rearrangement links TRBV7-2 to TRBJ2-7; 8 bases match TRBD2. Germline assignment: CDR1 SGHTA and CDR2 FQGNSA. V trimming: 3 bases; J trimming: 1 base; junction bases outside the gene matches: 5. The CDR3 is made up of 15 amino acids. The variable domain in full, completed from reference TRBV7-2 and TRBJ2-7, reads GAGVSQSPSNKVTEKGKDVELRCDPISGHTALYWYRQSLGQGLEFLIYFQGNSAPDKSGLPSDRFSAERTGGSVSTLTIQRTQQEDSAVYLCASSLTGGISYEQYFGPGTRLTVT.

This clone was counted only a few times. The V gene is TRBV7-9, the J gene TRBJ2-7; 10 bases line up with TRBD1. J gave up 2 bases and V 4 bases, and 5 bases lay outside the gene matches. This CDR3 is 15 amino acids long. Germline values: CDR1 SEHNR, CDR2 FQNEAQ (reference sequence). CDR3 DNA sequence: TGTGCCAGCAGCTCCCCGGGACAGGGGACCTACGAGCAGTACTTC. Translating it yields CASSSPGQGTYEQYF.

This clone was picked up one time. The chain employs TRBV10-3 and TRBJ2-6; 7 positions agree with TRBD1. This CDR3 is 16 amino acids long. V gave up 6 bases and J gave up 0 bases; unmatched junction bases: 5. CDR1 and CDR2 (germline): ENHRY, SYGVKD. The CDR3 bases are TGTGCCATCAGGGAAAACAGGGGCTCTGGGGCCAACGTCCTGACTTTC. The encoded protein is CAIRENRGSGANVLTF.

V is TRBV19 and J is TRBJ1-1; possibly TRBD1 for D (5 bases). CDR3 size: 15 residues. Per germline, CDR1 LNHDA and CDR2 SQIVND (reference sequence). Trimming shortened V by 8 bases and J by 0 bases, and 16 bases separated the two germline ends. The CDR3 DNA reads TGTGCCAGTGGGGCGACTGCTAACATGAACACTGAAGCTTTCTTT. The encoded protein is CASGATANMNTEAFF.